Listed below are T cell receptor beta chains from one sample, sequenced in a study of blood T cell repertoires in COVID-19. Sequencing used immunoSEQ multiplex PCR; TCRdb keeps in-frame clones, though not all of them. This table holds 66,000 or so clones, more than 70% found once. Sequenced: peripheral blood. The receptors come from a man over 45 with active COVID-19. CDR3s include the opening cysteine and the closing phenylalanine or tryptophan. The order of the fields is J gene, V gene, clone size, D gene, CDR3 DNA, CDR3 protein. The D gene is left open where the match is weak. The size of a clone is reported for some rows only, either as once, few or many, or as a class for expanded clones.

j_gene: TRBJ2-7; v_gene: TRBV5-6; abundance: NA; d_gene: TRBD1; CDR3nt: TGTGCCAGCAGCCCGAGGACAGGGCCATACGAGCAGTACTTC; CDR3aa: CASSPRTGPYEQYF
j_gene: TRBJ2-7; v_gene: TRBV6-5; abundance: once; d_gene: TRBD1; CDR3nt: TGTGCCAGCAGTTCCTCCGGGACAGGGCGAAACGAGCAGTACTTC; CDR3aa: CASSSSGTGRNEQYF
j_gene: TRBJ2-7; v_gene: TRBV27; abundance: NA; d_gene: TRBD2; CDR3nt: TGTGCCAGCAGTTTACTGGGCGGGGGGAGGTACGAGCAGTACTTC; CDR3aa: CASSLLGGGRYEQYF
j_gene: TRBJ2-3; v_gene: TRBV12-3/TRBV12-4; abundance: NA; d_gene: NA; CDR3nt: TGTGCCAGCCAGGGGCGCACAGATACGCAGTATTTT; CDR3aa: CASQGRTDTQYF
j_gene: TRBJ1-6; v_gene: TRBV6-2/TRBV6-3; abundance: once; d_gene: TRBD1; CDR3nt: TGTGCCAGCAGTTCCCCAGCCGCAGGGGGAAATTCACCCCTCCACTTT; CDR3aa: CASSSPAAGGNSPLHF
j_gene: TRBJ2-2; v_gene: TRBV7-2; abundance: NA; d_gene: NA; CDR3nt: TGTGCCAGCAGGTCCATCACAGTGAACACCGGGGAGCTGTTTTTT; CDR3aa: CASRSITVNTGELFF
j_gene: TRBJ1-5; v_gene: TRBV27; abundance: NA; d_gene: NA; CDR3nt: NA; CDR3aa: CASSTSGGTQPQHF
j_gene: TRBJ2-1; v_gene: TRBV9; abundance: NA; d_gene: NA; CDR3nt: TGTGCCAGCAGCGTAGGCAGGGGATACAATGAGCAGTTCTTC; CDR3aa: CASSVGRGYNEQFF
j_gene: TRBJ2-1; v_gene: TRBV16; abundance: NA; d_gene: NA; CDR3nt: TGTGCCAGCAGCCAATTGAGCGTCAATGAGCAGTTCTTC; CDR3aa: CASSQLSVNEQFF
j_gene: TRBJ2-1; v_gene: TRBV2; abundance: NA; d_gene: TRBD2; CDR3nt: TGTGCCAGCAGTGAGGGGACTAGCAGTGGGAATGAGCAGTTCTTC; CDR3aa: CASSEGTSSGNEQFF
j_gene: TRBJ2-1; v_gene: TRBV19; abundance: NA; d_gene: NA; CDR3nt: TGTGCCAGTAGTACGGGAGTCCAGCAGTTCTTC; CDR3aa: CASSTGVQQFF
j_gene: TRBJ2-5; v_gene: TRBV2; abundance: NA; d_gene: NA; CDR3nt: TGTGCCAGCAGGGTGGCCTACACAGACCAAGAGACCCAGTACTTC; CDR3aa: CASRVAYTDQETQYF
j_gene: TRBJ1-5; v_gene: TRBV27; abundance: NA; d_gene: NA; CDR3nt: TGTGCCAGCAGAAAAGACTCACGAATCAGGGATGGTCAGCCCCAGCATTTT; CDR3aa: CASRKDSRIRDGQPQHF
j_gene: TRBJ2-4; v_gene: TRBV29-1; abundance: NA; d_gene: NA; CDR3nt: TGCAGCGTCAGGACTACCCTAGCCAAAAACATTCAGTACTTC; CDR3aa: CSVRTTLAKNIQYF
j_gene: TRBJ2-1; v_gene: TRBV11-3; abundance: NA; d_gene: TRBD2; CDR3nt: TGTGCCAGCAGCTTAGGACTAGCGGGAGGGTACAATGAGCAGTTCTTC; CDR3aa: CASSLGLAGGYNEQFF
j_gene: TRBJ2-1; v_gene: TRBV10-1; abundance: NA; d_gene: NA; CDR3nt: TGCGCCAGCAGTGAATCGCGGCGGGCCGAGCAGTTCTTC; CDR3aa: CASSESRRAEQFF
j_gene: TRBJ2-3; v_gene: TRBV7-3; abundance: NA; d_gene: NA; CDR3nt: TGTGCCAGCAGCCCCACCGGGGATACGCAGTATTTT; CDR3aa: CASSPTGDTQYF
j_gene: TRBJ1-5; v_gene: TRBV6-5; abundance: few; d_gene: NA; CDR3nt: TGTGCCAGCAGTTACCGGGTTCGCCAGCCCCAGCATTTT; CDR3aa: CASSYRVRQPQHF
j_gene: TRBJ2-1; v_gene: TRBV11-2; abundance: NA; d_gene: NA; CDR3nt: TGTGCCAGCAGCTTAGAGCTCGCCCGAAGCGGTGAGCAGTTCTTC; CDR3aa: CASSLELARSGEQFF
j_gene: TRBJ2-1; v_gene: TRBV18; abundance: NA; d_gene: NA; CDR3nt: TGTGCCAGCTCACCAGGTGGAGCGGCCCTAAGGGAGCAGTTCTTC; CDR3aa: CASSPGGAALREQFF
j_gene: TRBJ1-5; v_gene: TRBV12-5; abundance: NA; d_gene: TRBD1; CDR3nt: TGTGCTAGTGGTTCAGGGGGAAATCAGCCCCAGCATTTT; CDR3aa: CASGSGGNQPQHF
j_gene: TRBJ2-2; v_gene: TRBV9; abundance: NA; d_gene: NA; CDR3nt: TGTGCCAGCAGCGTAGGGTGGGGGCCGGACACCGGGGAGCTGTTTTTT; CDR3aa: CASSVGWGPDTGELFF
j_gene: TRBJ2-7; v_gene: TRBV12-3/TRBV12-4; abundance: NA; d_gene: NA; CDR3nt: TGTGCCAGCAGTTTAGCGCGAGGGTACGAGCAGTACTTC; CDR3aa: CASSLARGYEQYF
j_gene: TRBJ2-4; v_gene: TRBV9; abundance: NA; d_gene: TRBD1; CDR3nt: TGTGCCAGCAGCCCCCGTGCCCCTGGACAGGGAGGAAACATTCAGTACTTC; CDR3aa: CASSPRAPGQGGNIQYF
j_gene: TRBJ2-5; v_gene: TRBV5-1; abundance: NA; d_gene: TRBD2; CDR3nt: TGCGCCAGCAGCCGGACTAGCGGGTTAGAGACCCAGTACTTC; CDR3aa: CASSRTSGLETQYF
j_gene: TRBJ1-2; v_gene: TRBV9; abundance: once; d_gene: NA; CDR3nt: TGTGCCAGCAGTGTTCAGGCAGACTATGGCTACACCTTC; CDR3aa: CASSVQADYGYTF
j_gene: TRBJ1-5; v_gene: TRBV19; abundance: NA; d_gene: NA; CDR3nt: TGTGCCAGTAGTCCGTGGGGCTATAGCAATCAGCCCCAGCATTTT; CDR3aa: CASSPWGYSNQPQHF
j_gene: TRBJ1-1; v_gene: TRBV7-3; abundance: NA; d_gene: NA; CDR3nt: TGTGCCAGCAGCTTATCGTCCGTCACTGAAGCTTTCTTT; CDR3aa: CASSLSSVTEAFF
j_gene: TRBJ2-3; v_gene: TRBV4-2; abundance: NA; d_gene: TRBD1; CDR3nt: TGTGCCAGCAGCCAAGATTGGTGGCAGGGGGCAGATACGCAGTATTTT; CDR3aa: CASSQDWWQGADTQYF
j_gene: TRBJ1-4; v_gene: TRBV5-6; abundance: NA; d_gene: NA; CDR3nt: TGTGCCAGCAGCCTGGGGGTCCCCGGGGAAAAACTGTTTTTT; CDR3aa: CASSLGVPGEKLFF
j_gene: TRBJ1-6; v_gene: TRBV2; abundance: NA; d_gene: NA; CDR3nt: TGTGCCAGCACACTTCAGGGGCCACGAAACTATAATTCACCCCTCCACTTT; CDR3aa: CASTLQGPRNYNSPLHF
j_gene: TRBJ1-1; v_gene: TRBV7-9; abundance: NA; d_gene: NA; CDR3nt: TGTGCCAGCAGCCGCATGCGGGGGGAACCGAACACTGAAGCTTTCTTT; CDR3aa: CASSRMRGEPNTEAFF
j_gene: TRBJ2-3; v_gene: TRBV4-2; abundance: NA; d_gene: TRBD2; CDR3nt: TGTGCCAGCAGCCAAGGGCGGGCAACGGGGGGGCTCGTTACGCAGTATTTT; CDR3aa: CASSQGRATGGLVTQYF
j_gene: TRBJ2-1; v_gene: TRBV9; abundance: NA; d_gene: TRBD2; CDR3nt: TGTGCCAGCAGCGTAGGACAGCGGGGTTACAATGAGCAGTTCTTC; CDR3aa: CASSVGQRGYNEQFF
j_gene: TRBJ2-5; v_gene: TRBV12-5; abundance: NA; d_gene: NA; CDR3nt: TGTGCTAGTGGTTCCTACAGTGAGACCCAGTACTTC; CDR3aa: CASGSYSETQYF
j_gene: TRBJ2-1; v_gene: TRBV5-1; abundance: NA; d_gene: TRBD2; CDR3nt: TGCGCCAGCAGCCCGGGCGGAACTAGCGGTTCCTACAATGAGCAGTTCTTC; CDR3aa: CASSPGGTSGSYNEQFF
j_gene: TRBJ1-1; v_gene: TRBV18; abundance: NA; d_gene: TRBD1; CDR3nt: TGTGCCAGCTCACCACGGGGGACAGGGGATACTGAAGCTTTCTTT; CDR3aa: CASSPRGTGDTEAFF
j_gene: TRBJ2-7; v_gene: TRBV3-1/TRBV3-2; abundance: NA; d_gene: TRBD1; CDR3nt: TGTGCCAGCAGTGAGACAGGGTCCTACGAGCAGTACTTC; CDR3aa: CASSETGSYEQYF
j_gene: TRBJ1-2; v_gene: TRBV3-1/TRBV3-2; abundance: NA; d_gene: NA; CDR3nt: TGTGCCAGCAGCCAAGCCGCAGGTGGGAGAGTTTATGGCTACACCTTC; CDR3aa: CASSQAAGGRVYGYTF
j_gene: TRBJ1-4; v_gene: TRBV9; abundance: NA; d_gene: NA; CDR3nt: TGTGCCAGCAGCCCGGGGAGAGAGCGCGAAAAACTGTTTTTT; CDR3aa: CASSPGREREKLFF
j_gene: TRBJ2-1; v_gene: TRBV18; abundance: NA; d_gene: NA; CDR3nt: TGTGCCAGCTCAACAGCGAGCCCGAGGGTCTACAATGAGCAGTTCTTC; CDR3aa: CASSTASPRVYNEQFF
j_gene: TRBJ2-1; v_gene: TRBV11-2; abundance: NA; d_gene: NA; CDR3nt: TGTGCCAGCAGCTACCCGGATGAGCAGTTCTTC; CDR3aa: CASSYPDEQFF
j_gene: TRBJ1-1; v_gene: TRBV6-5; abundance: NA; d_gene: NA; CDR3nt: TGTGCCAGCAGTTACTCCCACACCGGCAGGTCCACTGAAGCTTTCTTT; CDR3aa: CASSYSHTGRSTEAFF
j_gene: TRBJ2-1; v_gene: TRBV27; abundance: NA; d_gene: NA; CDR3nt: TGTGCCAGCAGTTTATCGCGGAGGGTGGGCCCCCCCTACAATGAGCAGTTCTTC; CDR3aa: CASSLSRRVGPPYNEQFF
j_gene: TRBJ2-7; v_gene: TRBV19; abundance: few; d_gene: TRBD2; CDR3nt: TGTGCCAGTGGGCTAGCGGGGATCAACGAGCAGTACTTC; CDR3aa: CASGLAGINEQYF
j_gene: TRBJ2-7; v_gene: TRBV3-1/TRBV3-2; abundance: few; d_gene: TRBD2; CDR3nt: TGTGCCAGCAGCCAAATCGTCGGTTCTAGCGGGGGCTACGAGCAGTACTTC; CDR3aa: CASSQIVGSSGGYEQYF